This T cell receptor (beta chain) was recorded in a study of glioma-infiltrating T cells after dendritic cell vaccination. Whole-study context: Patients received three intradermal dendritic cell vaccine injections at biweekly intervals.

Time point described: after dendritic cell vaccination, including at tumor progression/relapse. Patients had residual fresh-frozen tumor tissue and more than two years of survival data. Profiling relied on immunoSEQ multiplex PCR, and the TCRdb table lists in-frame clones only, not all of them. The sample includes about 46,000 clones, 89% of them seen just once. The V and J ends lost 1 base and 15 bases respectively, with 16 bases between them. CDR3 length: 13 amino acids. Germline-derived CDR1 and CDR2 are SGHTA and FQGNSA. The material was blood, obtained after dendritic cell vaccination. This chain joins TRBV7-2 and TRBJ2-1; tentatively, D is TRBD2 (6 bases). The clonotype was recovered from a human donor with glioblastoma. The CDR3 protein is CASSLVATGVRFF. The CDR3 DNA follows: TGTGCCAGCAGCTTAGTCGCGACGGGAGTCCGGTTCTTC. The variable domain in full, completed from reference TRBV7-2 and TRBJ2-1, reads GAGVSQSPSNKVTEKGKDVELRCDPISGHTALYWYRQSLGQGLEFLIYFQGNSAPDKSGLPSDRFSAERTGGSVSTLTIQRTQQEDSAVYLCASSLVATGVRFFGPGTRLTVL.